The T cell receptor beta chain described here comes from a study of blood T cell repertoires in COVID-19 (dated by TCRdb to the early 2020s). Regarding the study in general: Samples from collaborators originated in the United States, Italy and Spain and spanned both the acute and convalescent phases of COVID-19. The prospective study material was composed of cDNA or gDNA derived from T cells, B-cell-depleted T cells, or PBMCs. Subjects who had been exposed to COVID-19, were actively infected with it, or had recovered from it provided the deeply sampled blood TCRbeta repertoires that made up the dataset. The repertoires were made available in a free public database intended to serve as a resource for research on the immune response to SARS-CoV-2. The samples were drawn from the first 160 participants of the ongoing ImmuneRACE study and from 1,254 subjects provided by 6 global collaborators. The sample metadata nearly always contained a de-identified subject ID, COVID-19 status, age in years and sex. Where available, HLA class I and class II types were taken from metadata supplied by the sample provider and were not determined by assay-based typing. The investigation overall reported the following: The amount of clinical and demographic metadata varied by source and participant and was provided uncurated.

The germline V gene provides CDR1 SGHRS and CDR2 YFSETQ. Deletion took 0 bases off V and 0 bases off J, with a span of 7 bases between the germline ends. The CDR3 has 15 amino acids, counting the end cysteine and phenylalanine. The read is trimmed to its CDR3 DNA, 45 bases read in frame from base 1. Collaborating institutions collected whole blood in K2EDTA tubes following their own protocols. Collaborator samples were shipped for TCRbeta analysis as frozen whole blood, isolated PBMCs, or DNA extracted from either sample type. TCRbeta CDR3 regions were amplified from genomic DNA by means of the immunoSEQ Assay, a bias-controlled multiplex PCR. As for the original processing: The number of nucleated cells in each sample was estimated from the amplification of reference gene primers within the assay. To quantify the absolute abundance of each unique TCRbeta CDR3 rearrangement, sequence reads were collapsed and filtered. For each sample, productive Simpson clonality was calculated by taking the square root of Simpson's diversity index across productive rearrangements. Entries here come from immuneACCESS through TCRdb and include only in-frame sequences with V and J called. Some clones fail to appear in such tables; in the studies checked, an unresolved V gene covers under half of the shortfall, and the cause of the remainder is unknown. That table furnishes V, J and clone size, whereas the DNA furnished D and trimming. A total of around 100,000 clones appear in this sample, less than 85% of them only once. The ten top clones hold roughly 22% of the sample.

Details on this clone: Its antigen is currently not known. The input lacks base qualities; no much larger clone sits a single base away.

The chain uses TRBV5-1 and TRBJ1-3, with the D gene too uncertain to name. The source is a human donor in a cohort sampled during active COVID-19. Sequencing was done on a sample of peripheral blood. The bases are TGCGCCAGCAGCTTGGTTGCAGACTCTGGAAACACCATATATTTT. Its coded protein is CASSLVADSGNTIYF.